The entry below gives a single TCR beta chain sequence along with its context. This clonotype was observed at least ten times. The specificity of this receptor is unknown. Per-base qualities were not stored, and no clone one base away is much larger. The CDR3 has 14 amino acids, counting the end cysteine and phenylalanine. Only the CDR3 DNA is retained, 42 bases long and in frame from the first base. The CDR1 and CDR2 encoded by the germline V gene are SGHAT and FQNNGV. Trimmed from V: 5 bases; trimmed from J: 9 bases; junction bases lacking a gene match: 9. Sequenced on an Illumina HiSeq 2500. Quantitative 5'-RACE with molecular barcodes was used to prepare TCR beta libraries. The authors processed their data as follows. Disease-linked TCR variants were identified with a new computational method built on a probabilistic model of VDJ rearrangement. TCRdb ran its own pipeline on the public reads, namely fastp trimming at Q25 and MiXCR clone calling, and kept in-frame beta chains. For every CDR3 protein sequence, its rows merge into one entry that carries the most common genes and DNA. These V and J calls rely on TCRdb rather than the paper's analysis. A total of about 220,000 distinct CDR3 sequences appear in this sample, about 6.7% of them only once. More than 13% of the sample goes to the ten largest clones.

This specimen belongs to a study of CD8 T cells in ankylosing spondylitis (dated by TCRdb to about 2017). Regarding the complete study: The study profiled T cell receptor beta repertoires in healthy donors and ankylosing spondylitis patients to find disease-linked TCR variants. Peripheral blood samples were taken, and synovial fluid was additionally collected from ankylosing spondylitis patients. The full study cohort comprised about 25 ankylosing spondylitis patients and approximately 100 healthy donors.

What the research found in general, with its limitations: The disease-linked clones were reported as significantly enriched in matched synovial fluid samples from ankylosing spondylitis patients. The disease-linked clones showed a CD8+ phenotype and occurred at relatively low frequencies in peripheral blood. Some of the motif variants had been reported before in the synovial fluid and blood of reactive arthritis patients, a finding that suggests common disease-initiation mechanisms. Blood from ankylosing spondylitis patients appeared to be characterized by a TCR beta motif composed of roughly eight highly homologous amino acid variants.

Sequencing was done on a sample of blood, either unsorted or a sorted T cell fraction (not recorded which). This receptor was taken from a male donor with ankylosing spondylitis. This chain joins TRBV11-2 to TRBJ2-1; 8 central bases correspond to TRBD2. At the DNA level, the sequence is TGTGCCAGCAGCGGCGGGACTAGTATCCTTGAGCAGTTCTTC. It codes for CASSGGTSILEQFF. The CDR3 plus the reference TRBV11-2 and TRBJ2-1 genes for the other parts give the full variable domain: EAGVAQSPRYKIIEKRQSVAFWCNPISGHATLYWYQQILGQGPKLLIQFQNNGVVDDSQLPKDRFSAERLKGVDSTLKIQPAKLEDSAVYLCASSGGTSILEQFFGPGTRLTVL.